Each of the 7 T cell receptor beta chains below was sequenced from the same sample in a study of cytomegalovirus exposure and HLA in healthy donors. PCR used 60 Vbeta primers and 13 Jbeta primers. Clones were sequenced by immunoSEQ multiplex PCR, and TCRdb holds only the in-frame ones, with some missing. The sample includes approximately 120,000 clones, over 70% of them seen just once. The source material was PBMCs. Receptors originate from a female donor in good health and CMV-seronegative.

The chain has TRBV7-9 and TRBJ2-5; the D gene is possibly TRBD2 (5 bases). From germline, CDR1 is SEHNR and CDR2 FQNEAQ (reference sequence). The CDR3 is 14 amino acids. Trimming pared 4 bases from V and 5 bases from J, leaving 14 bases between. The CDR3 protein is CASSSSTGEETQYF. Here the CDR3 DNA reads TGTGCCAGCAGCTCTTCGACCGGGGAGGAGACCCAGTACTTC.

The chain employs TRBV6-1 and TRBJ1-5; D remains unclear. From germline, CDR1 is MNHNS and CDR2 SASEGT. V dropped 5 bases and J dropped 2 bases, with 10 bases sitting between them. The CDR3 is 14 residues long. The CDR3 DNA reads TGTGCCAGCAGTCTGGCCCCAGGCAATCAGCCCCAGCATTTT. Translating gives CASSLAPGNQPQHF.

The chain carries TRBV27 and TRBJ2-7, with TRBD2 matching over 9 bases. Germline V gives CDR1 MNHEY, CDR2 SMNVEV (reference sequence). CDR3 size: 13 residues. V lost 3 bases to trimming and J lost 3 bases; unmatched junction nucleotides: 0. The CDR3 region has the DNA TGTGCCAGCAGTTTGACTAGCGGCTACGAGCAGTACTTC. Residues: CASSLTSGYEQYF.

V and J are TRBV7-8 and TRBJ2-5; 7 nucleotides line up with TRBD1. The J call may be mistaken, given a closer DNA end match to TRBJ2-7. The CDR3 contains 14 residues. The germline gives CDR1 SGHVS, CDR2 FQNEAQ. The CDR3 region has the DNA TGTGCCAGCAGCCTGATGACAGGGTACCCCGAGCAGTACTTC. This sequence encodes CASSLMTGYPEQYF.

This clone was picked up a small number of times. CDR3 in DNA: TGTGCCAGCACTGGACAGGGTAATAATTCACCCCTCCACTTT. This codes for CASTGQGNNSPLHF. The chain uses TRBV18 and TRBJ1-6; TRBD1 matches at 8 bases. CDR3 length: 14 amino acids. The V and J ends lost 8 bases and 5 bases, in that order; junction bases with no gene match: 5. Per the germline V gene, CDR1 is KGHSH and CDR2 is LQKENI.

The chain couples TRBV5-1 to TRBJ2-2, with D hard to call. The CDR3 is 16 residues long. The germline gives CDR1 SGHRS, CDR2 YFSETQ. The V gene lost 7 bases and the J gene lost 0 bases, with 16 bases spanning the gap. CDR3 in amino acids: CASSTVKNANTGELFF. The CDR3 DNA reads as TGCGCCAGCTCTACCGTCAAAAACGCGAACACCGGGGAGCTGTTTTTT.

The chain recombines TRBV18 with TRBJ2-5; 7 nucleotides agree with TRBD1. The CDR3 totals 15 residues. With V trimmed by 4 bases and J by 5 bases, 10 bases remained unmatched. Germline CDR1 KGHSH, CDR2 LQKENI. CDR3 DNA: TGTGCCAGCTCACTAACGACAGGGACGGAGGAGACCCAGTACTTC. Its translation: CASSLTTGTEETQYF.